Below, 6 T cell receptor beta chains from the same sample are listed, as sequenced in a study of cytomegalovirus exposure and HLA in healthy donors. The PCR made use of 60 Vbeta and 13 Jbeta primers. Clones were read by immunoSEQ multiplex PCR, and TCRdb kept only the in-frame ones, dropping some. This sample has around 89,000 clones, with 65% to 80% found just once. Sequenced input: PBMCs. The receptors were gathered from a man aged 35 to 55 in good health and CMV-seronegative.

This clone occurred a few times. The chain employs TRBV9 and TRBJ2-7; D is perhaps TRBD1 (5 bases). The CDR3 loop spans 14 amino acids. V dropped 4 bases and J dropped 1 base, with 12 bases sitting between them. Germline values: CDR1 SGDLS, CDR2 YYNGEE. This CDR3 is CASSLRDRSYEQYF. The CDR3 bases are TGTGCCAGCAGCCTAAGAGACAGATCCTACGAGCAGTACTTC. Supplemented by reference TRBV9 and TRBJ2-7, the full variable domain reads DSGVTQTPKHLITATGQRVTLRCSPRSGDLSVYWYQQSLDQGLQFLIQYYNGEERAKGNILERFSAQQFPDLHSELNLSSLELGDSALYFCASSLRDRSYEQYFGPGTRLTVT.

The V gene is TRBV11-3, the J gene TRBJ1-1; 7 nucleotides align to TRBD1. The J segment lost 4 bases and the V segment lost 7 bases, leaving 12 bases of the junction unmatched. The V gene's germline CDR1 is SGHNT and CDR2 YENEEA. The length of the CDR3 is 15 residues. The CDR3 bases are TGTGCCAGCACGCTACCGACAGGGATGGGCACTGAAGCTTTCTTT. Its translation: CASTLPTGMGTEAFF.

The chain carries TRBV29-1 and TRBJ2-4; tentatively, D is TRBD1 (5 bases). Germline CDR1 reads SQVTM; CDR2 reads ANQGSEA. The germline V and J ends were trimmed by 4 bases and 8 bases, with 9 bases remaining between them. The CDR3 consists of 11 residues. The DNA for the CDR3 is TGCAGCGTTGCAGGGCGGCACATTCAGTACTTC. This sequence encodes CSVAGRHIQYF.

The V call is TRBV9, the J call TRBJ2-5; 10 nucleotides agree with TRBD2. The germline V gene encodes CDR1 SGDLS and CDR2 YYNGEE. The ends lost 0 bases at V and 1 base at J; junction bases unmatched: 3. The CDR3 covers 16 residues. CDR3 sequence reads: CASSVGVAGGQETQYF. CDR3 nucleotide sequence: TGTGCCAGCAGCGTAGGGGTAGCGGGGGGCCAAGAGACCCAGTACTTC.

This clone showed up just once. The rearrangement uses TRBV29-1 and TRBJ2-3, with D maybe TRBD2 (5 bases). The V gene lost 2 bases and the J gene lost 2 bases, with 14 bases spanning the gap. The CDR3 is 15 amino acids. The germline gives CDR1 SQVTM, CDR2 ANQGSEA. In DNA form, the CDR3 reads TGCAGCGTTGAAAGGCTAGCCCCGGCCACAGATACGCAGTATTTT. Translating gives CSVERLAPATDTQYF.

This chain joins TRBV18 and TRBJ1-3; possible D gene TRBD1, 6 bases. V was trimmed by 2 bases and J by 4 bases, leaving 15 bases between them. The CDR3 is 16 residues long. The germline CDR1 and CDR2 sequences are KGHSH and LQKENI. This CDR3 is CASSPVQGLTGNTIYF. The CDR3 DNA is TGTGCCAGCTCACCAGTACAGGGCCTGACGGGAAACACCATATATTTT.